The 18 T cell receptor delta chains presented below share a single source sample, sequenced in a study of gamma-delta T cells after stem cell transplantation. TCRdb re-called the RT-PCR reads with CATT. The table shows approximately 2,000 delta-chain clones, with 0.25% to 0.4% occurring only once. The sequenced material came from gamma-delta T cells. The source is a human donor. It is not recorded whose cells these are; they may come from a transplant donor.

Relative to its sample, this clone is large (0.1 to 1%). The chain has TRDV2 and TRDJ3; tentatively, D is TRDD3 (6 bases). CDR3 length equals 17 residues. Per germline, CDR1 GEAIGNYY and CDR2 EKD. Trimming removed 3 bases at V and 2 bases at J, with 13 bases between. For the CDR3, the DNA is TGTGCCTGTGACTCGACTGGGAATACCTGGGACACCCGACAGATGTTTTTC. This codes for CACDSTGNTWDTRQMFF.

On this clone itself: Since a far larger clone is one base different, this is likely a read error. This sample also contains other DNA sequences that code for the same CDR3. CDR3 amino acids: CACDTELTDKLIF. Here the CDR3 DNA reads TGTGCCTGTGACACCGAGCTCACCGATAAACTAATCTTT. The rearrangement uses TRDV2 and TRDJ1; no firm D call. Germline V gene data show CDR1 as GEAIGNYY and CDR2 as EKD. CDR3 length: 13 residues.

With respect to this clone: This likely traces to a read error, being one base from a far larger clone. The V and J genes are TRDV2 and TRDJ3; 12 bases align to TRDD3. The germline V gene has CDR1 GEAIGNYY and CDR2 EKD. The CDR3 is made up of 20 amino acids. CDR3: CACDTVLGDTHSWDTRQKFF. As DNA, the CDR3 is TGTGCCTGTGACACCGTACTGGGGGATACTCACTCCTGGGACACCCGACAGAAGTTTTTC.

This clone appeared a few times. TCRdb's listed protein matches a much larger clone and diverges from this DNA's translation at residue 4, likely through a read error; the protein shown comes from the DNA. The genes are TRDV2 and TRDJ1; 12 nucleotides align to TRDD3. The CDR3 loop spans 15 amino acids. Unmatched junction bases numbered 10, after V lost 5 bases and J lost 7 bases. The germline V gene has CDR1 GEAIGNYY and CDR2 EKD. The CDR3 sequence is CACGPLGDTRGKLIF. CDR3 coding DNA: TGTGCCTGTGGCCCACTGGGGGATACCCGGGGTAAACTCATCTTT.

Concerning this clone: This may arise from a read error, as a much more abundant clone is one base away. This specimen includes other DNA sequences encoding the same CDR3. The chain is built from TRDV2 and TRDJ1, with 13 bases matching TRDD3. This CDR3 has 20 amino acids. The V segment lost 4 bases and the J segment 2 bases; nucleotides outside the gene matches: 18. Germline V gene sequence: CDR1 GEAIGNYY, CDR2 EKD. The CDR3 sequence is CACDLTGGYAKTEGTDKLIF. The DNA for the CDR3 is TGTGCCTGTGATCTTACTGGGGGATACGCGAAGACTGAGGGGACCGATAAACTCATCTTT.

Comments on this clone: The protein in TCRdb stems from a much larger clone and differs at residue 3 from this DNA's translation, likely a read error; here the protein is translated from the DNA. The J gene is TRDJ1, the V gene TRDV2, with TRDD3 matching over 9 bases. This CDR3 comprises 16 residues. Germline CDR1 is GEAIGNYY and CDR2 is EKD. The CDR3 DNA sequence: TGTGCCCGTGACACTTTAGGGGGGATACAGGCCGATAAACTCATCTTT. It translates to CARDTLGGIQADKLIF.

This clone came up a few times. The TCRdb protein comes from a much larger clone and disagrees with this DNA's translation at residue 13, likely due to a read error; the protein given here is derived from the DNA. The V call is TRDV2, the J call TRDJ1; D perhaps matches TRDD3 (6 bases). CDR3 length: 18 amino acids. Trimming removed 3 bases from V and 8 bases from J, with 30 bases in between. CDR1 is GEAIGNYY and CDR2 is EKD in the germline V gene. In DNA form, the CDR3 reads TGTGCCTGTGACGCCGTTTGGAGTACTGGGACGGACGGGGGGAAACTCATCTTT. It is translated as CACDAVWSTGTDGGKLIF.

In its sample, this clone was seen a few times. Being one base from a much bigger clone, this may be a read error. Other DNA sequences in this specimen translate into the identical CDR3. The V and J genes are TRDV2 and TRDJ1, with D perhaps TRDD3 (6 bases). The CDR3 loop spans 18 amino acids. In germline, CDR1 is GEAIGNYY, CDR2 EKD. The CDR3 loop is CACDTLRGDFPLTDKLIF. DNA of the CDR3: TGTGCCTGTGACACGCTCAGGGGGGACTTTCCCTTAACCGATAAACTTATCTTT.

This clone has more than one count but fewer than ten. The protein recorded in TCRdb matches a much larger clone and deviates from this DNA's translation at residue 14, suggesting a read error; the protein here is obtained by translating the DNA. The rearrangement links TRDV2 to TRDJ1; 8 bases are a match to TRDD3. There are 16 residues in the CDR3. CDR1 GEAIGNYY and CDR2 EKD come from the germline V gene. The CDR3 protein is CACDPLGDRYTDKPIF. CDR3 DNA sequence: TGTGCCTGTGACCCCCTGGGGGACAGGTACACCGATAAACCCATCTTT.

Comments on this clone: TCRdb's protein, taken from a much larger clone, differs from this DNA's translation at residue 4, likely owing to a read error; the protein displayed comes from the DNA. The gene calls are TRDV2 and TRDJ1; 11 bases line up with TRDD3. CDR1 GEAIGNYY and CDR2 EKD come from the germline V gene. V dropped 5 bases and J dropped 0; count of bases not matched to a gene: 10. This CDR3 has 17 residues. CDR3 nucleotide sequence: TGTGCCTGTGGCAGCTTACTGGGGGATAACGACACCGATAAACTCATCTTT. Protein product: CACGSLLGDNDTDKLIF.

Only a few counts were recorded for this clone. A read error likely explains why the TCRdb protein, taken from a much larger clone, differs from this DNA's translation at residue 17; the protein shown is translated from the DNA. This rearrangement joins TRDV2 to TRDJ1; 9 positions match TRDD3. The CDR3 loop spans 19 amino acids. The germline V gene has CDR1 GEAIGNYY and CDR2 EKD. The CDR3 spells CACDSLTGGEKSYTDKPIF. CDR3 DNA: TGTGCCTGTGACTCCCTAACTGGGGGAGAAAAGTCGTACACCGATAAACCCATCTTT.

This clone is classed as medium-sized (0.01 to 0.1%). The J gene is TRDJ1, the V gene TRDV1, with 13 nucleotides matching TRDD3. Germline CDR1 reads TSWWSYY; CDR2 reads QGS. The V and J ends lost 2 bases and 8 bases, in that order; junction bases with no gene match: 26. The CDR3 loop spans 22 amino acids. CDR3 in amino acids: CALGEYPSIPTSLLGDTRKLIF. The CDR3 DNA reads TGTGCTCTTGGGGAATATCCCTCCATTCCTACGTCTTTACTGGGGGATACGCGGAAACTCATCTTT.

This clone was observed a few times. This may stem from a read error, because a much larger clone lies one nucleotide away. The identical CDR3 is also encoded by other nucleotide sequences in the sample. This sequence joins TRDV2 and TRDJ3, with 10 bases lining up with TRDD3. V dropped 3 bases and J dropped 0; count of bases not matched to a gene: 13. This CDR3 is built from 21 residues. Germline CDR1 GEAIGNYY, CDR2 EKD. Here the CDR3 reads CACDGLRGDTQRSWDTRQMFF. CDR3 sequence (DNA): TGTGCCTGTGACGGACTGCGGGGGGATACGCAGCGCTCCTGGGACACCCGACAGATGTTTTTC.

In this sample, this clone is medium-sized (0.01 to 0.1%). Distinct nucleotide sequences in the sample also encode this CDR3. The rearrangement links TRDV2 to TRDJ1, with 12 positions matching TRDD3. Germline CDR1 is GEAIGNYY and CDR2 is EKD. The CDR3 is 17 residues long. J lost 5 bases, V lost 1 base, and 10 bases had no gene match. The CDR3 is CACDTMELGDTIDKLIF. As DNA, the CDR3 is TGTGCCTGTGACACAATGGAGCTGGGGGATACGATTGATAAACTCATCTTT.

By share, this clone ranks as large. The sample holds other DNA sequences that translate to the same CDR3. J is TRDJ1 and V is TRDV2, with 9 bases matching TRDD3. The germline V gene encodes CDR1 GEAIGNYY and CDR2 EKD. V lost 0 bases, J lost 4 bases, and 5 bases stayed unmatched. The CDR3 loop spans 15 amino acids. In nucleotides, the CDR3 is TGTGCCTGTGACACCTGGGGGATAAAAAACGATAAACTCATCTTT. Amino acid sequence: CACDTWGIKNDKLIF.

Note on this clone: Since a far larger clone is one base different, this is likely a read error. The sample contains more than one DNA sequence encoding this CDR3. The V and J genes are TRDV2 and TRDJ1; 8 bases are shared with TRDD3. V lost 3 bases, J lost 0 bases, and 17 bases stayed unmatched. This CDR3 comprises 19 residues. Germline V CDR1 and CDR2: GEAIGNYY, EKD. CDR3: CACDSLTGGEKSYTDKLIF. In DNA form, the CDR3 reads TGTGCCTGTGACTCCCTAACTGGGGGGGAAAAGTCGTACACCGATAAACTCATCTTT.

Comments on this clone: This may come from a read error, since a much larger clone is one base off. At the DNA level, this CDR3 is encoded by other sequences in the same sample as well. The chain uses TRDV2 and TRDJ1, with a tentative D call TRDD2 (6 bases). Germline CDR1 is GEAIGNYY and CDR2 is EKD. This CDR3 spans 15 amino acids. The CDR3, as DNA: TGTGCCTGCGACACCGTCTCCTACAACGATATCGAGCTCATCTTT. Translated: CACDTVSYNDIELIF.

This clone is classed as medium-sized. This chain links TRDV2 with TRDJ1; 12 bases match TRDD3. CDR1 is GEAIGNYY, CDR2 EKD, per germline. This CDR3 contains 17 residues. V lost 0 bases and J lost 2; bases outside the gene matches: 6. The CDR3 DNA sequence: TGTGCCTGTGACACCCTACTGGGGGATACTCGGACCGATAAACTCATCTTT. This gives the protein CACDTLLGDTRTDKLIF.